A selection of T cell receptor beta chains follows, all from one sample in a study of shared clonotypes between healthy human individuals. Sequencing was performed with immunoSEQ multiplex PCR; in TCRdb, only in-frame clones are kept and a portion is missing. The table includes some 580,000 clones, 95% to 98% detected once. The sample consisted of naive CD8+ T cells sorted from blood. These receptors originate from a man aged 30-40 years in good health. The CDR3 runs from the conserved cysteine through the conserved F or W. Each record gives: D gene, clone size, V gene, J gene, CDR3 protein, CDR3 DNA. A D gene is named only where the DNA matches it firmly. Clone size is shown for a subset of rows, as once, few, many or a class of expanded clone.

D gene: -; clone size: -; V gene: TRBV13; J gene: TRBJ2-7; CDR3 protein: CASSLGAVGRDYEQYF; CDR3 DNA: TGTGCCAGCAGCTTAGGAGCCGTCGGGAGAGACTACGAGCAGTACTTC
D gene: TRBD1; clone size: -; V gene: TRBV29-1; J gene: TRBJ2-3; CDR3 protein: CSVTGGQGRTDTQYF; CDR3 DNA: TGCAGCGTCACAGGGGGACAGGGGCGCACAGATACGCAGTATTTT
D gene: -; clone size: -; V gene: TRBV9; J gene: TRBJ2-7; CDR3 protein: CASSVGGDTYEQYF; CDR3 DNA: TGTGCCAGCAGCGTAGGCGGGGATACCTACGAGCAGTACTTC
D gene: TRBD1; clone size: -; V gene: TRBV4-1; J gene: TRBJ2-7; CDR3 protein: CASSHVGTGDYEQYF; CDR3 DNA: TGCGCCAGCAGCCATGTTGGGACAGGAGACTACGAGCAGTACTTC
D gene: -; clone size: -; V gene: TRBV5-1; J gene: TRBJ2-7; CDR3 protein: CASRGTTVEQYF; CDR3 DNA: TGCGCCAGCAGGGGGACGACGGTGGAGCAGTACTTC
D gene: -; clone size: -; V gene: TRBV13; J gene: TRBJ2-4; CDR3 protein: CASSSTIRGPGIQYF; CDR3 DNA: TGTGCCAGCAGCTCGACAATAAGAGGTCCGGGCATTCAGTACTTC
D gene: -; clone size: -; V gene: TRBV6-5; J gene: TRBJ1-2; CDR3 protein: CASSPNFGYGYTF; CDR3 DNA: TGTGCCAGCAGCCCAAATTTCGGCTATGGCTACACCTTC
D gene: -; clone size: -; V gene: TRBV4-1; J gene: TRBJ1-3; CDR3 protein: CASSQERGNTIYF; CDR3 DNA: TGCGCCAGCAGCCAAGAAAGGGGAAACACCATATATTTT
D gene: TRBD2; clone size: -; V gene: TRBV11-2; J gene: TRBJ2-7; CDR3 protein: CASSLSSGYEQYF; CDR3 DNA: TGTGCCAGCAGTCTTTCTAGCGGCTACGAGCAGTACTTC
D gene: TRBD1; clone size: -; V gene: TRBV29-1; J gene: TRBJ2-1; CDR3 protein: CSVEGAGGSYNEQFF; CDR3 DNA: TGCAGCGTCGAAGGTGCAGGGGGCTCCTACAATGAGCAGTTCTTC
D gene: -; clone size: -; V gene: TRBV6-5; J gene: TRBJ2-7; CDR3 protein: CASSYGTTASYEQYF; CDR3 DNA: TGTGCCAGCAGTTACGGGACGACCGCCTCCTACGAGCAGTACTTC
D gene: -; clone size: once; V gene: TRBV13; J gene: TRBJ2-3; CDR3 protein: CASSLRDQGTSTDTQYF; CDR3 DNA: TGTGCCAGCAGCTTAAGGGACCAGGGGACGAGCACAGATACGCAGTATTTT
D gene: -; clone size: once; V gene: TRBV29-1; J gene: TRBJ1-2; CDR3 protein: CSVDVLGTVTYGYTF; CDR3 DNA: TGCAGCGTTGACGTTCTGGGGACGGTCACCTATGGCTACACCTTC
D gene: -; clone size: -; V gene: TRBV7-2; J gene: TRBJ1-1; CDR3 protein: CASSLFPTQWTANTEAFF; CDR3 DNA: TGTGCCAGCAGCTTATTCCCGACCCAGTGGACAGCGAACACTGAAGCTTTCTTT
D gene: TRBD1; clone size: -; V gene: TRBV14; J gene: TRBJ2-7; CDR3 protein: CASRPTGMHEQYF; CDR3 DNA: TGTGCCAGCAGGCCGACAGGGATGCACGAGCAGTACTTC
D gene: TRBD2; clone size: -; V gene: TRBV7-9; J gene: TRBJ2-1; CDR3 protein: CASAPLAGGPGAYNEQFF; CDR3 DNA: TGTGCCAGCGCTCCCCTTGCGGGAGGGCCCGGGGCCTACAATGAGCAGTTCTTC
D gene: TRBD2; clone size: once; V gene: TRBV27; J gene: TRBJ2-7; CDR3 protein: CASSSLAGSGYEQYF; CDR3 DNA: TGTGCCAGCAGTTCCCTAGCGGGATCTGGCTACGAGCAGTACTTC